This section outlines one T cell receptor (beta chain) sequence together with its context. As yet, its antigen is unknown. This sample was taken from a study of shared clonotypes between healthy human individuals. Study conclusions and caveats: In general, naive subsets displayed greater estimated richness than memory subsets did.

In the original processing: Because ImmunoSEQ provided only junction sequences with no quality scores, the filtering differed. The table came from immunoSEQ multiplex PCR; TCRdb's copy has only in-frame clones and leaves some out. V and J calls and clone size come straight from that table; D and trimming were deduced from the DNA. The sample contains roughly 2.6 million clones, approximately 90% of which appear only once. The CDR3 totals 15 residues. The germline CDR1 and CDR2 sequences are SGDLS and YYNGEE. With 1 base removed from V and 1 base from J, the gap between germline ends came to 8 bases. Sequencing was performed on naive CD4+ T cells sorted from blood. The subset was: CD45RA+ positively selected. This TCR derives from a man between 18 and 35 years old in good health. The chain combines TRBV9 with TRBJ2-2, with D tentatively TRBD2 (5 bases). The CDR3 bases are TGTGCCAGCAGCGTATACGGAGGGAACACCGGGGAGCTGTTTTTT. The encoded protein is CASSVYGGNTGELFF.